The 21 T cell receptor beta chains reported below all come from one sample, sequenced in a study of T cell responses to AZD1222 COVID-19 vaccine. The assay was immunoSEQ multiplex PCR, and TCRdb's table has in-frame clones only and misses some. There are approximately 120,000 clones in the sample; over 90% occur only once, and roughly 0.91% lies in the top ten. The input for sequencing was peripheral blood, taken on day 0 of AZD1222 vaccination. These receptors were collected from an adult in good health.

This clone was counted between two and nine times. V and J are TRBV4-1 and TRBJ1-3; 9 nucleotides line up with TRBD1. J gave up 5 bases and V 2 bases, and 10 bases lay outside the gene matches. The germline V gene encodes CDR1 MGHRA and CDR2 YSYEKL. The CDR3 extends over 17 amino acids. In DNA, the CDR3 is TGCGCCAGCAGCCAACCAGGGACAGGGATTGGAAGAAACACCATATATTTT. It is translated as CASSQPGTGIGRNTIYF.

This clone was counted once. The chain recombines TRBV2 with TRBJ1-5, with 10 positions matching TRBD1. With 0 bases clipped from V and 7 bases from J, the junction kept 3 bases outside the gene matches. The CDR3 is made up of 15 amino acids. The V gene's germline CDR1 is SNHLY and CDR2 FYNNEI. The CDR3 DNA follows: TGTGCCAGCAGTGAAGCGACAGGGGGCCGACAGCCCCAGCATTTT. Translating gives CASSEATGGRQPQHF. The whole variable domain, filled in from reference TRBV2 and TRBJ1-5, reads EPEVTQTPSHQVTQMGQEVILRCVPISNHLYFYWYRQILGQKVEFLVSFYNNEISEKSEIFDDQFSVERPDGSNFTLKIRSTKLEDSAMYFCASSEATGGRQPQHFGDGTRLSIL.

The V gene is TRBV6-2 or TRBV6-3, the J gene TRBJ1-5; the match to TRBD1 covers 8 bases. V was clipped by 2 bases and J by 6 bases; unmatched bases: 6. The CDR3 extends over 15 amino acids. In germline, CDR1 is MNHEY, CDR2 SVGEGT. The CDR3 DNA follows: TGTGCCAGCAGTTACCGCAGGGGGCCAATTCAGCCCCAGCATTTT. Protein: CASSYRRGPIQPQHF.

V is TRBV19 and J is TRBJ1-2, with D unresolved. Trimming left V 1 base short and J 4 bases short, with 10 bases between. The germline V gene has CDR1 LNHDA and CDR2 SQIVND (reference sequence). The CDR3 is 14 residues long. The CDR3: CASSIGRITYGYTF. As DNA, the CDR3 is TGTGCCAGTAGTATAGGCAGGATCACCTATGGCTACACCTTC.

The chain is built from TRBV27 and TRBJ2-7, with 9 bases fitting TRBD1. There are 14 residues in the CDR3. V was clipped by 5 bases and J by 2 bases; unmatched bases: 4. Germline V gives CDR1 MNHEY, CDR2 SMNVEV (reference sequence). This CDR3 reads CASSAGQGPYEQYF. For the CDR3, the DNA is TGTGCCAGCAGTGCGGGACAGGGACCCTACGAGCAGTACTTC.

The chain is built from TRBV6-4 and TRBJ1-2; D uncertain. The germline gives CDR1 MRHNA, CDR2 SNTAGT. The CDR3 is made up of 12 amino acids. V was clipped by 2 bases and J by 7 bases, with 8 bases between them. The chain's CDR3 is CASSDLFGGYTF. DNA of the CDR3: TGTGCCAGCAGTGACCTATTCGGTGGCTACACCTTC.

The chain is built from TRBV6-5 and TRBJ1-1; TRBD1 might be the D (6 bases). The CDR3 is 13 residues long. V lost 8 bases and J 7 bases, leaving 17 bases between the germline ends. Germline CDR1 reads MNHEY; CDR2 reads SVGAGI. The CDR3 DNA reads TGTGCCAGCTACAGACAGGTGGAGGGTGAAGCTTTCTTT. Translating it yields CASYRQVEGEAFF.

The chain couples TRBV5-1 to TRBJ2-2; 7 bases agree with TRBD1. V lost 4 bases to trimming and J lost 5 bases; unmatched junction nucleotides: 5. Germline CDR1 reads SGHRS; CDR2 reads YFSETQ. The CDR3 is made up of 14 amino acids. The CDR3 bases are TGCGCCAGCAGCACCGGACAGGCTACCGGGGAGCTGTTTTTT. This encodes CASSTGQATGELFF.

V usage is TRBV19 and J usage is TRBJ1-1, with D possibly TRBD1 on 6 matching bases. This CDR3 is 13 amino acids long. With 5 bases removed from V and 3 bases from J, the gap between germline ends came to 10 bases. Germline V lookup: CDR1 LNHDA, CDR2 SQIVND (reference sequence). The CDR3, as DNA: TGTGCCAGTAGTCCTTACAGGGACACTGAAGCTTTCTTT. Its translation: CASSPYRDTEAFF.

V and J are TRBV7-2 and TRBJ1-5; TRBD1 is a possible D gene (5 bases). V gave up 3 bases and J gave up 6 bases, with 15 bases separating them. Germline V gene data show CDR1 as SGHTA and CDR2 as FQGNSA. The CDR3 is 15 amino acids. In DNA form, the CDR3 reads TGTGCCAGCAGCTTTTCAGGGAGCAATTCTCAGCCCCAGCATTTT. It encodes CASSFSGSNSQPQHF.

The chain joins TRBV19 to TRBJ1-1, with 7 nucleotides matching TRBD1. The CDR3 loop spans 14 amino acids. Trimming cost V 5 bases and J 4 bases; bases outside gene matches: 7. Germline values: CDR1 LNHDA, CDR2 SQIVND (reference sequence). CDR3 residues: CASSDQRDSTEAFF. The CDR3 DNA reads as TGTGCCAGTAGTGATCAAAGGGACAGCACTGAAGCTTTCTTT.

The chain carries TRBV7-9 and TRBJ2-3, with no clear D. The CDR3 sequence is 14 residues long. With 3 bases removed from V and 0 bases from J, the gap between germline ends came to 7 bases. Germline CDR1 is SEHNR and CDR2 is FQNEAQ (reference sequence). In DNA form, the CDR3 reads TGTGCCAGCAGCTTCAGACATAGCACAGATACGCAGTATTTT. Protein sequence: CASSFRHSTDTQYF.

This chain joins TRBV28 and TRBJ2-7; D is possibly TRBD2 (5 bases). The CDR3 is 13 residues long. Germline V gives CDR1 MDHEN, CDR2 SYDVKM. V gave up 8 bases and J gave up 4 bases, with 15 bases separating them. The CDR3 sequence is CASGLAINYEQYF. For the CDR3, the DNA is TGTGCCAGCGGCTTAGCGATTAATTACGAGCAGTACTTC.

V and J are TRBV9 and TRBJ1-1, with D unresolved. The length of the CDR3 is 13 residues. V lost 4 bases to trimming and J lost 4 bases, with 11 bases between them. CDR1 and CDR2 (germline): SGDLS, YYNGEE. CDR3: CASSLGGGTEAFF. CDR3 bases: TGTGCCAGCAGCCTAGGAGGAGGCACTGAAGCTTTCTTT.

CDR3 sequence (DNA): TGTGCCAGCAGTTACGGGGGGGCGCCGAGCAATCAGCCCCAGCATTTT. Protein product: CASSYGGAPSNQPQHF. The rearrangement joins TRBV6-2 or TRBV6-3 to TRBJ1-5, with D possibly being TRBD1 (6 bases). Looked up from germline, CDR1 is MNHEY and CDR2 is SVGEGT. With 2 bases removed from V and 1 base from J, the gap between germline ends came to 12 bases. The CDR3 totals 16 residues.

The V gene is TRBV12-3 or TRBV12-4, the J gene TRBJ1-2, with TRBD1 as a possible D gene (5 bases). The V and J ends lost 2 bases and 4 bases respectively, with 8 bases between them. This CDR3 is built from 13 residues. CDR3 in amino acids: CASSLRGSYGYTF. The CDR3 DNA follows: TGTGCCAGCAGTTTACGGGGGTCCTATGGCTACACCTTC.

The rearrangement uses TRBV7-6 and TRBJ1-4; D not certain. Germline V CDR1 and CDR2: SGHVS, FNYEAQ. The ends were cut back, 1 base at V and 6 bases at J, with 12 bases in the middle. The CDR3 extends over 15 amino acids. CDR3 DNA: TGTGCCAGCAGCTTAGGCCCGGCAGGCCATGAAAAACTGTTTTTT. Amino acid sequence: CASSLGPAGHEKLFF.

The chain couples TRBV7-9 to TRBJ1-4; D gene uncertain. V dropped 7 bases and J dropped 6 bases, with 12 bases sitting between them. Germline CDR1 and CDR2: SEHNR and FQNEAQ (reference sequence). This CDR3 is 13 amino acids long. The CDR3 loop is CASTKELDEKLFF. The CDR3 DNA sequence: TGTGCCAGCACGAAGGAGTTGGATGAAAAACTGTTTTTT.

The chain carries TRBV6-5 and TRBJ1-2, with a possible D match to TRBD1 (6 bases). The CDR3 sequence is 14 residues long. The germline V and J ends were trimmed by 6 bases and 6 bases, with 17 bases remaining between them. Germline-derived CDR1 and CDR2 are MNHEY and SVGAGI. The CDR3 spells CASRYRVGVHGYTF. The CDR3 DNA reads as TGTGCCAGCAGGTACAGGGTTGGGGTCCATGGCTACACCTTC.

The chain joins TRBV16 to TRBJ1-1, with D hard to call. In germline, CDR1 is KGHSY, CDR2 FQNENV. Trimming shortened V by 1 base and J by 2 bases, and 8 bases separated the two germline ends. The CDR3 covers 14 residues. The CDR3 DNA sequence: TGTGCCAGCAGCCAATATGGTGGTAACACTGAAGCTTTCTTT. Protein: CASSQYGGNTEAFF. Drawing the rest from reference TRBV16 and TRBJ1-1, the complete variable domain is GEEVAQTPKHLVRGEGQKAKLYCAPIKGHSYVFWYQQVLKNEFKFLISFQNENVFDETGMPKERFSAKCLPNSPCSLEIQATKLEDSAVYFCASSQYGGNTEAFFGQGTRLTVV.

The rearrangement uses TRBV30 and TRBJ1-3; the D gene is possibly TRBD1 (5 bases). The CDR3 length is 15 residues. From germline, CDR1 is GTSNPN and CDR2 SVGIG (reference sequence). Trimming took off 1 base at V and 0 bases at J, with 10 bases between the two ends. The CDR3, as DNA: TGTGCCTGGAGTGCGGGGCCTCGCTCTGGAAACACCATATATTTT. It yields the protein CAWSAGPRSGNTIYF.